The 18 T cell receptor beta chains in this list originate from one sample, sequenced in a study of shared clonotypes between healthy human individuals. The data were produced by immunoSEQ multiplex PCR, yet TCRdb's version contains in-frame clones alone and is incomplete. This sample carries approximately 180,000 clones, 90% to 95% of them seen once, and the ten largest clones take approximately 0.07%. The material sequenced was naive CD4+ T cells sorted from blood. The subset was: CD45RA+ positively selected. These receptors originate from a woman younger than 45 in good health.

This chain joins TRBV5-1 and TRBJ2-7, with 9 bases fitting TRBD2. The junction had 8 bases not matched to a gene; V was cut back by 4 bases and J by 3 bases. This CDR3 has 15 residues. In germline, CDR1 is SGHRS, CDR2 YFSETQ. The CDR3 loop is CASSPGTSIYYEQYF. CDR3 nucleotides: TGCGCCAGCAGCCCCGGGACTAGCATATACTACGAGCAGTACTTC.

The CDR3 loop reads CASSLDTYEQFF. CDR3 sequence (DNA): TGTGCCAGCAGCTTAGACACCTATGAGCAGTTCTTC. J is TRBJ2-1 and V is TRBV7-2; D unclear. The CDR3 loop spans 12 amino acids. V was shortened by 1 base and J by 8 bases, with 6 bases between the two germline ends. Germline V lookup: CDR1 SGHTA, CDR2 FQGNSA.

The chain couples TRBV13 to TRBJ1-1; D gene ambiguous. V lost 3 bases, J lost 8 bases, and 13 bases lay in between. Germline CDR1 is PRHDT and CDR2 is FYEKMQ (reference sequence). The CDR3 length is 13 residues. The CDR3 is CASSFPTMGEAFF. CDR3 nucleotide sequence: TGTGCCAGCAGCTTCCCTACTATGGGGGAAGCTTTCTTT.

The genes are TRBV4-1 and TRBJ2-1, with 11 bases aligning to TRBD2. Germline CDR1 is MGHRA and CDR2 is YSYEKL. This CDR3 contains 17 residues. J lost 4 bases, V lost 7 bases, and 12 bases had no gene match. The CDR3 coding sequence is TGCGCCAGCACCTCTGGTTTCTGGACTAGCGGGTACAATGAGCAGTTCTTC. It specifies CASTSGFWTSGYNEQFF.

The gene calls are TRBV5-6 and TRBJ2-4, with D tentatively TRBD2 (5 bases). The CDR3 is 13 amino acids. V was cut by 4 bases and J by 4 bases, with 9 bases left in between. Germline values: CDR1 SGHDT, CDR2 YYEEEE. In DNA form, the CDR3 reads TGTGCCAGCAGCGGAGCGGATAAAAACATTCAGTACTTC. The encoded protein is CASSGADKNIQYF.

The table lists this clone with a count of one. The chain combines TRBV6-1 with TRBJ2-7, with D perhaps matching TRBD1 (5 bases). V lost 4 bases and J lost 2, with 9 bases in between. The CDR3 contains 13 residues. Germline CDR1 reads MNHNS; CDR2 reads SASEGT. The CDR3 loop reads CASSVEGAYEQYF. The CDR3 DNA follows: TGTGCCAGCAGTGTGGAAGGGGCCTACGAGCAGTACTTC.

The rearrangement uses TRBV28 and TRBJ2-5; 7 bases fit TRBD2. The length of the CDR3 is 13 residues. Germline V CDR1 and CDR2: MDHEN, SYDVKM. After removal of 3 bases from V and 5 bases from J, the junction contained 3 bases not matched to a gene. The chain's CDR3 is CASSLGGIETQYF. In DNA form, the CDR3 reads TGTGCCAGCAGTTTGGGGGGGATCGAGACCCAGTACTTC.

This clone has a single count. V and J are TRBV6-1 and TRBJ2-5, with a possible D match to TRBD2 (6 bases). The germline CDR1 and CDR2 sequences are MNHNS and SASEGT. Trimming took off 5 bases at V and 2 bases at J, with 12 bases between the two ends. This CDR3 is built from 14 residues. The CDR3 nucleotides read TGTGCCAGCAGTCCCCGGGGAGGACAAGAGACCCAGTACTTC. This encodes CASSPRGGQETQYF.

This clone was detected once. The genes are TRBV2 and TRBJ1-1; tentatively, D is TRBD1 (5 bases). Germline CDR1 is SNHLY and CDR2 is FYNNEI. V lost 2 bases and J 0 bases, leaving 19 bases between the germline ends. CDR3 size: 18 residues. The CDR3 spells CASSELGVRAYVNTEAFF. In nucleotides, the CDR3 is TGTGCCAGCAGTGAACTCGGCGTCAGGGCGTACGTGAACACTGAAGCTTTCTTT.

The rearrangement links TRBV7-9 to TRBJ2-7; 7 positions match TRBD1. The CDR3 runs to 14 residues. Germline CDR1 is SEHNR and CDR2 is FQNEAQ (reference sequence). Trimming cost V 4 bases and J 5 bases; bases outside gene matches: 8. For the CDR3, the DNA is TGTGCCAGCAGCTCCTCAGGGGGATCGGACGAGCAGTACTTC. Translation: CASSSSGGSDEQYF.

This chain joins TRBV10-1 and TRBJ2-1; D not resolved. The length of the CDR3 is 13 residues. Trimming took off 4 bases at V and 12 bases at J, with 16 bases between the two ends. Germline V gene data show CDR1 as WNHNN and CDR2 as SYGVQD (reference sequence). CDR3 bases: TGCGCCAGCAGTGGACGAATGGGCGAAGGGCAGTTCTTC. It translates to CASSGRMGEGQFF.

The CDR3 reads CASRRYAEAFF. The CDR3 DNA reads TGTGCCAGCAGACGATATGCTGAAGCTTTCTTT. The chain employs TRBV28 and TRBJ1-1; no clear D gene. Trimming stripped 6 bases from V and 6 bases from J, with 8 bases between. Per the germline V gene, CDR1 is MDHEN and CDR2 is SYDVKM. The CDR3 sequence is 11 residues long.

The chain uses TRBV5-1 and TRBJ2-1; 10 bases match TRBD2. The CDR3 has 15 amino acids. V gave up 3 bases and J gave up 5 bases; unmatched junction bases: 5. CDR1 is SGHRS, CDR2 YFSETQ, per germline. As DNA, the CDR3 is TGCGCCAGCAGCTCAGCGGGAGGGCCACACAATGAGCAGTTCTTC. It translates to CASSSAGGPHNEQFF.

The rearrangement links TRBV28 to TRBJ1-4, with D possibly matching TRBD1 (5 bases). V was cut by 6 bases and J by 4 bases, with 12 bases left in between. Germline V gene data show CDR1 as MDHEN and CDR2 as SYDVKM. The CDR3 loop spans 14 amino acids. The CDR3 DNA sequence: TGTGCCAGCAGGACGACAGCGCTTAATGAAAAACTGTTTTTT. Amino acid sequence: CASRTTALNEKLFF.

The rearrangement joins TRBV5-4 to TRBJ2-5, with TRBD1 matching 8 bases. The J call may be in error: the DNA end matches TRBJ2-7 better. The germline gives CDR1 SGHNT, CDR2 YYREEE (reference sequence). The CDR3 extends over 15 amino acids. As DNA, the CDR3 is TGTGCCAGCAGCACTGGACAGGGCCAAAACTACGAGCAGTACTTC. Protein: CASSTGQGQNYEQYF.

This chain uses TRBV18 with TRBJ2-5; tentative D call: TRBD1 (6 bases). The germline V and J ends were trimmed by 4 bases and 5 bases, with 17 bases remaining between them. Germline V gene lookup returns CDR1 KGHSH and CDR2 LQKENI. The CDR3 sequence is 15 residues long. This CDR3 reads CASSLQGPPGETQYF. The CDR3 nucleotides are TGTGCCAGCTCACTCCAGGGGCCTCCCGGGGAGACCCAGTACTTC.

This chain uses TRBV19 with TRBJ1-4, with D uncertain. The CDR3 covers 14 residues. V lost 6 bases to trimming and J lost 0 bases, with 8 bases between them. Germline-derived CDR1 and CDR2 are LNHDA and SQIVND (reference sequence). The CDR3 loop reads CASRHRATNEKLFF. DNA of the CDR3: TGTGCCAGTAGACACAGAGCAACTAATGAAAAACTGTTTTTT.

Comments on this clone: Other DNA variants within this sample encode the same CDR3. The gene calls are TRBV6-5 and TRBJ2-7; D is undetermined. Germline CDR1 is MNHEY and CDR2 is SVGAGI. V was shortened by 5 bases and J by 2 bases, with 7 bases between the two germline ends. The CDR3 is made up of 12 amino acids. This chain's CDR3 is CASSQGTYEQYF. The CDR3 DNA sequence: TGTGCCAGCAGTCAAGGTACCTACGAGCAGTACTTC.